The clone carrying this TCR beta chain came up a few times. Its antigen is as yet unknown. This entry belongs to a study of regulatory T cells in long-lasting Graves disease. Study-wide findings and caveats: Favoring TRBV28, TRBJ1-2 and TRBJ2-5 was a feature seen in persistent disease.

The CDR3 length is 15 residues. V was clipped by 1 base and J by 2 bases, with 10 bases between them. Per germline, CDR1 SEHNR and CDR2 FQNEAQ (reference sequence). Time point: newly diagnosed GD, antithyroid drugs for less than 3 months. With RNA extracted from PBMCs as input, the TCR library was made. Arm-PCR of CDR3 regions and iRepertoire HTBI primers were used to build TCR beta libraries. TCRdb redid the calling of the multiplex PCR reads with MiXCR, one entry per CDR3 protein. The table records roughly 420,000 distinct CDR3 sequences, 14% of them present only once. This sample also belongs to another study, concerning T cells in Graves' hyperthyroidism and ophthalmopathy.

The sequenced sample was peripheral blood mononuclear cells (PBMCs), obtained at new diagnosis, from a patient treated with antithyroid drugs. The J gene is TRBJ2-3, the V gene TRBV7-9; D not resolved. The sequence was obtained from a woman aged 45-65 years with Graves disease. The CDR3 DNA sequence: TGTGCCAGCAGCTTAGATCAGGCCCCCACAGATACGCAGTATTTT. Amino acids: CASSLDQAPTDTQYF.